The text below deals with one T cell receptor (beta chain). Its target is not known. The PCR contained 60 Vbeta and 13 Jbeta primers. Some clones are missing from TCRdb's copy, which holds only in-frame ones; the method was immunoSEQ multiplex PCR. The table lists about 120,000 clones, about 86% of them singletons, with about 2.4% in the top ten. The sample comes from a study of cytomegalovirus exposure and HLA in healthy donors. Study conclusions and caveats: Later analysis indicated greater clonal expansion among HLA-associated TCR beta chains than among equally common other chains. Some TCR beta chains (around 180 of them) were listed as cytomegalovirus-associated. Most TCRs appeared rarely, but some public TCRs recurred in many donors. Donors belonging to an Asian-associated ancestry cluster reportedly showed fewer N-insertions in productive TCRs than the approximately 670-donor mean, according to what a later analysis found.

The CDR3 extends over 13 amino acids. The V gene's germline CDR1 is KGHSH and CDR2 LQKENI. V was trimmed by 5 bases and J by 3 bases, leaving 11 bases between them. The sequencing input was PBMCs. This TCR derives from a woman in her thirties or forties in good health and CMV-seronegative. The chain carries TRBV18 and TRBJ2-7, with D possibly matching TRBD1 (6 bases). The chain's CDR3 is CASSSRGIYEQYF. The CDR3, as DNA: TGTGCCAGCTCATCCAGGGGAATCTACGAGCAGTACTTC.